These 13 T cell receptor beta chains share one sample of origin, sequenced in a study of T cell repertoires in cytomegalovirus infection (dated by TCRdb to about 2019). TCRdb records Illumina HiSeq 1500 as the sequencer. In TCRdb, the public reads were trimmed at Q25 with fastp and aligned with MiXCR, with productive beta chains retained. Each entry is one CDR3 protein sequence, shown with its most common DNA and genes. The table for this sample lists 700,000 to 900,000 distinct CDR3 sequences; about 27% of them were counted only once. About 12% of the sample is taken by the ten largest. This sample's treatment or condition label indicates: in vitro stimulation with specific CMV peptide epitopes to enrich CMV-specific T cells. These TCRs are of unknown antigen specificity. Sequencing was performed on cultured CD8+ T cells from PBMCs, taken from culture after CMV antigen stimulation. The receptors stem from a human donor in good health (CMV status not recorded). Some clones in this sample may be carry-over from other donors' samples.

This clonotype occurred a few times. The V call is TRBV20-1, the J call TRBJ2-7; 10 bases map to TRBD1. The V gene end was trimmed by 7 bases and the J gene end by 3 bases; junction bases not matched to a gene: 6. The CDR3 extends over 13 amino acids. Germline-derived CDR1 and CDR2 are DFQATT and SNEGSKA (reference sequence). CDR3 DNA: TGCAGTGTCGAGACAGGGGGCGACTACGAGCAGTACTTC. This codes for CSVETGGDYEQYF.

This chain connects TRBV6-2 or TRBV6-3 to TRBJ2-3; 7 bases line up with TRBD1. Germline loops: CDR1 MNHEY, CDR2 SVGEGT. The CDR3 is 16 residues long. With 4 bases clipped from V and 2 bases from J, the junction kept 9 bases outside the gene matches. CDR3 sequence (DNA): TGTGCCAGCAGTTCGCCCCGGGACAGATACACAGATACGCAGTATTTT. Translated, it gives CASSSPRDRYTDTQYF.

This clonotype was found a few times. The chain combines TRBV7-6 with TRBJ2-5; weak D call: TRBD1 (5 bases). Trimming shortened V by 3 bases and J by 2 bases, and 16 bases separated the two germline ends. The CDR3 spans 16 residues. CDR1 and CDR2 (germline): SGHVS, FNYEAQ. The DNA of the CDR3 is TGTGCCAGCAGCTTGAACCTAGATAAGGGGCAAGAGACCCAGTACTTC. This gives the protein CASSLNLDKGQETQYF. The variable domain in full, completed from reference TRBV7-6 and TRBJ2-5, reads GAGVSQSPRYKVTKRGQDVALRCDPISGHVSLYWYRQALGQGPEFLTYFNYEAQQDKSGLPNDRFSAERPEGSISTLTIQRTEQRDSAMYRCASSLNLDKGQETQYFGPGTRLLVL.

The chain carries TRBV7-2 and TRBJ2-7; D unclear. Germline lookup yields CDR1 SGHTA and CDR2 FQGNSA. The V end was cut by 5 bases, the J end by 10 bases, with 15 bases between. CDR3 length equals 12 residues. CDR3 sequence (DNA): TGTGCCAGCAGCATCGACGGCTCCCAACAGTACTTC. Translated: CASSIDGSQQYF.

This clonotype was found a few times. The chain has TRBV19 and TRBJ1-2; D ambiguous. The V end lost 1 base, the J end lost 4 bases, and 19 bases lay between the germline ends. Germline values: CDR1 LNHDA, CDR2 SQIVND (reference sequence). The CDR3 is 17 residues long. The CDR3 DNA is TGTGCCAGTAGTATAGGGCCGACGGACTCCTACCGCTATGGCTACACCTTC. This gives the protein CASSIGPTDSYRYGYTF.

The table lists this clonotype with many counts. CDR3 sequence (DNA): TGTGCCAGCAGCTCATACAGGGCGTGGGATTCACCCCTCCACTTT. This translates into CASSSYRAWDSPLHF. This sequence joins TRBV7-2 and TRBJ1-6; perhaps TRBD1 as D (6 bases). Germline CDR1 SGHTA, CDR2 FQGNSA. The CDR3 spans 15 residues. V was cut by 4 bases and J by 8 bases, with 15 bases left in between.

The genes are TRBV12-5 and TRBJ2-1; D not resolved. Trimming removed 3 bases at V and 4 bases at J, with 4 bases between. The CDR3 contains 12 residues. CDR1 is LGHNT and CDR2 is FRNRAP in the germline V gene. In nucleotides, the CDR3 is TGTGCTAGTGGTTTACATTACAATGAGCAGTTCTTC. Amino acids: CASGLHYNEQFF. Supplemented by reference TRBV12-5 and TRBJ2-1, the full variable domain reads DARVTQTPRHKVTEMGQEVTMRCQPILGHNTVFWYRQTMMQGLELLAYFRNRAPLDDSGMPKDRFSAEMPDATLATLKIQPSEPRDSAVYFCASGLHYNEQFFGPGTRLTVL.

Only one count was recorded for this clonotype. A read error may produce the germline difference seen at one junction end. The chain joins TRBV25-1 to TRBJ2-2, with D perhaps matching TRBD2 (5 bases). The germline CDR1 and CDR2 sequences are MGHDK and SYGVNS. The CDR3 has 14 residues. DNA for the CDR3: TGTGCCAGCAGTGAATTTCTGGGAGTCGGGGATCTGTTTTTT. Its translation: CASSEFLGVGDLFF.

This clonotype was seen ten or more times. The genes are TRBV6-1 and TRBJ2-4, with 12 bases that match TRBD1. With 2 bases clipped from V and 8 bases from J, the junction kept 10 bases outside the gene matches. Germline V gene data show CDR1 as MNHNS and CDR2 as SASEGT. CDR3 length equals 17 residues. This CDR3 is CASSENFRDRGPDIQYF. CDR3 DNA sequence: TGTGCCAGCAGTGAAAATTTCAGGGACAGGGGGCCGGACATTCAGTACTTC.

The CDR3 reads CASQKRTSDSIQYF. The CDR3, as DNA: TGTGCCAGCCAAAAGCGCACTTCCGATAGCATTCAGTACTTC. The V call is TRBV6-5, the J call TRBJ2-4; no firm D call. The germline gives CDR1 MNHEY, CDR2 SVGAGI. The CDR3 consists of 14 residues. Trimming cost V 8 bases and J 9 bases, with 20 bases left between them.

The CDR3 DNA reads as TGTGCCAGCAGCCCTACACCGGAGGAGCAGTTCTTC. Translating it yields CASSPTPEEQFF. The rearrangement links TRBV27 to TRBJ2-1; D uncertain. Germline-derived CDR1 and CDR2 are MNHEY and SMNVEV (reference sequence). V was cut by 6 bases and J by 10 bases, with 13 bases left in between. The CDR3 sequence is 12 residues long.

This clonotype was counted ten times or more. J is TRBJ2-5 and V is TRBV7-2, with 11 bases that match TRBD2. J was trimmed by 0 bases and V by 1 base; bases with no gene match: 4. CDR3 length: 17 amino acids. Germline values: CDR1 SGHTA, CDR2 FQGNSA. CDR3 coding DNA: TGTGCCAGCAGCTTAGATAGCGGGGGGGCGTACCAAGAGACCCAGTACTTC. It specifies CASSLDSGGAYQETQYF.

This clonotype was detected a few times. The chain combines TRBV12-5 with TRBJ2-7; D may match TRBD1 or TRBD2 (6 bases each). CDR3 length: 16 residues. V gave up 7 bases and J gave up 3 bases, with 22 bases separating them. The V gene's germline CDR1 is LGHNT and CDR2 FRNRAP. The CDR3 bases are TGTGCTAGTGTTTGGGGAGGCTCCCGGGACAACTACGAGCAGTACTTC. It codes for CASVWGGSRDNYEQYF. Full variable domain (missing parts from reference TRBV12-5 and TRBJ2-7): DARVTQTPRHKVTEMGQEVTMRCQPILGHNTVFWYRQTMMQGLELLAYFRNRAPLDDSGMPKDRFSAEMPDATLATLKIQPSEPRDSAVYFCASVWGGSRDNYEQYFGPGTRLTVT.